The text below deals with one T cell receptor (beta chain). Its antigen is not identified. The CDR3 contains 11 residues. The V end was cut by 3 bases, the J end by 7 bases, with 6 bases between. Looked up from germline, CDR1 is SGHTA and CDR2 is FQGNSA. This specimen belongs to a study of shared clonotypes between healthy human individuals. Overall study: The composition of the donors was a couple of women and a few men aged 18 to 49.

Study-wide findings and caveats: Expectations were that clonotype sharing among donors would be affected by sequencing depth.

The assay ran at deep level. As originally analysed: ImmunoSEQ only sent back junction sequences with no quality scores, so filtering was done differently. Method: immunoSEQ multiplex PCR; TCRdb's copy keeps in-frame clones and lacks some. That table gives V, J and clone size, and the DNA gave D and trimming. The table records some 2.4 million clones, approximately 94% of them present only once. This chain links TRBV7-2 with TRBJ2-5, with D unclear. Material for sequencing was naive CD4+ T cells from PBMCs. The subset here: CD45RA+ positively selected. The TCR comes from a man between 18 and 29 years old in good health. Some clones in this sample may be carry-over from other donors' samples. CDR3 DNA: TGTGCCAGCAGCTTTGAAGGGACCCAGTACTTC. It codes for CASSFEGTQYF.